This note documents a single T cell receptor (beta chain) sequence. TRB rearrangements were amplified by multiplex PCR with BIOMED2 TRB-A/B primers. TCRdb independently ran MiXCR on the multiplex PCR reads; one entry per CDR3 protein. The sample lists roughly 13,000 distinct CDR3 sequences, 28% seen once, with around 7% in the top ten. TRB was amplified from about 250-500 ng of blood genomic DNA. Deletions cut 4 bases from V and 2 bases from J, with 9 bases between. Germline CDR1 and CDR2: WSHSY and SAAADI. The CDR3 runs 13 residues. The sample belongs to a study of T and B cells in COVID-19 patients. Input material: blood. The chain is built from TRBV10-2 and TRBJ2-7, with D hard to call. This clonotype originated in a human donor who had recovered from COVID-19. The CDR3 region has the DNA TGCGCCAGCAGTGTGGGCTTAACCTACGAGCAGTACTTC. This translates into CASSVGLTYEQYF.